This section outlines one T cell receptor beta chain sequence together with its context. Its specificity is unknown. Germline V gene data show CDR1 as MNHNS and CDR2 as SASEGT. V gave up 3 bases and J gave up 4 bases, with 10 bases separating them. This CDR3 comprises 13 residues. Here immunoSEQ multiplex PCR was the method, and the copy in TCRdb shows in-frame clones only, minus some. Among over 150,000 clones listed, 95% to 96% were seen once. The data are from a study of cytomegalovirus exposure and HLA in healthy donors. Study-wide points: Rare TCR sequences predominated, though certain public TCRs were found in many donors.

The chain links TRBV6-1 to TRBJ2-7; no firm D call. The receptor was isolated from a woman aged 18-29 years in good health and CMV-seronegative. The sample consisted of PBMCs. The CDR3 is CASSDWAGYEQYF. The CDR3 DNA reads as TGTGCCAGCAGTGATTGGGCAGGTTACGAGCAGTACTTC.